Following are 28 T cell receptor beta chains from one sample sequenced in a study of blood T cells in healthy people across ages (dated by TCRdb to the mid-2010s). Library method: 5' RACE. This sample was sequenced with an Illumina HiSeq 2500. A second roughly 7 to 11 cycle PCR used a sample-barcoded 5' primer and a J-beta primer mix. The raw public reads went through TCRdb reprocessing: fastp at Q25, MiXCR clone calling, in-frame beta chains kept. When rows share a CDR3 protein, they turn into one entry using the most common DNA and genes. This sample is represented by almost 800,000 distinct CDR3 sequences; roughly 64% of them were singletons. The ten largest make up approximately 20% of the sample. The specimen sequenced was blood. The receptors were gathered from a man in his thirties or forties in good health.

This chain uses TRBV29-1 with TRBJ2-1; TRBD1 agrees at 12 bases. The CDR3 spans 14 residues. Germline CDR1 and CDR2: SQVTM and ANQGSEA. Losses at the gene ends were 6 bases for V and 7 bases for J; bases not matched to a gene: 7. CDR3 coding DNA: TGCAGCGTGACCGGGACAGGGGGCCTAAATGAGCAGTTCTTC. It specifies CSVTGTGGLNEQFF.

The chain carries TRBV6-5 and TRBJ2-5, with D tentatively TRBD2 (6 bases). The CDR3 covers 14 residues. CDR1 MNHEY and CDR2 SVGAGI come from the germline V gene. V was pared by 6 bases and J by 5 bases, with 16 bases between. CDR3 sequence (DNA): TGTGCCAGCAGACCTACTTGGAGGGCGGAGACCCAGTACTTC. This sequence encodes CASRPTWRAETQYF.

V usage is TRBV7-2 and J usage is TRBJ2-7; no firm D call. The V and J ends lost 8 bases and 2 bases respectively, with 13 bases between them. This CDR3 has 13 amino acids. The germline V gene encodes CDR1 SGHTA and CDR2 FQGNSA. In nucleotides, the CDR3 is TGTGCCAGCGCATCCGGCGGCGCCTACGAGCAGTACTTC. Its translation is CASASGGAYEQYF.

A single count supports this clonotype. The chain joins TRBV25-1 to TRBJ2-7; a weak D match, TRBD2 (5 bases). CDR1 is MGHDK and CDR2 is SYGVNS in the germline V gene. Trimming shortened V by 5 bases and J by 2 bases, and 13 bases separated the two germline ends. CDR3 length: 14 residues. This chain's CDR3 is CASSHRTAPYEQYF. The CDR3 DNA reads TGTGCCAGCAGTCACCGGACTGCCCCCTACGAGCAGTACTTC.

The chain employs TRBV29-1 and TRBJ2-4; D call uncertain. The CDR3 spans 13 residues. The germline gives CDR1 SQVTM, CDR2 ANQGSEA. The germline V and J ends were trimmed by 4 bases and 6 bases, with 13 bases remaining between them. This CDR3 reads CSVVLQIGNIQYF. The CDR3 nucleotides are TGCAGCGTTGTTTTACAAATCGGAAACATTCAGTACTTC.

This clonotype was seen more than once but under ten times. The chain links TRBV7-6 to TRBJ2-1; the D gene could be TRBD1 or TRBD2 (5 bases each). From germline, CDR1 is SGHVS and CDR2 FNYEAQ. With 2 bases removed from V and 8 bases from J, the gap between germline ends came to 25 bases. The CDR3 length is 18 residues. The CDR3 coding sequence is TGTGCCAGCAGCTTATACGGGGCTCGACGTTTTTTTAAGGATGAGCAGTTCTTC. This translates into CASSLYGARRFFKDEQFF.

The chain joins TRBV29-1 to TRBJ2-3; D gene unclear. Germline V gene data show CDR1 as SQVTM and CDR2 as ANQGSEA. V was clipped by 4 bases and J by 4 bases, with 12 bases between them. CDR3 size: 13 residues. Written as DNA, the CDR3 is TGCAGCGTTGCAAGGGAACGAGCAGATACGCAGTATTTT. Amino acids: CSVARERADTQYF.

This sequence joins TRBV15 and TRBJ2-5; D may correspond to TRBD1 or TRBD2 (5 bases each). Deletions cut 0 bases from V and 13 bases from J, with 15 bases between. This CDR3 has 13 amino acids. The germline CDR1 and CDR2 sequences are LNHNV and YYDKDF (reference sequence). This chain's CDR3 is CATSRDGAMAGYF. The CDR3 DNA reads TGTGCCACCAGCAGAGATGGGGCGATGGCGGGGTACTTC.

The chain links TRBV7-9 to TRBJ2-1, with 15 bases identical to TRBD2. This CDR3 has 18 amino acids. Trimming cost V 3 bases and J 3 bases; bases outside gene matches: 6. Looked up from germline, CDR1 is SEHNR and CDR2 is FQNEAQ (reference sequence). The CDR3 loop reads CASSLRGLAGGIYNEQFF. The CDR3 nucleotides are TGTGCCAGCAGCTTGCGCGGACTAGCGGGAGGGATCTACAATGAGCAGTTCTTC. The whole variable domain, filled in from reference TRBV7-9 and TRBJ2-1, reads DTGVSQNPRHKITKRGQNVTFRCDPISEHNRLYWYRQTLGQGPEFLTYFQNEAQLEKSRLLSDRFSAERPKGSFSTLEIQRTEQGDSAMYLCASSLRGLAGGIYNEQFFGPGTRLTVL.

The CDR3 nucleotides read TGCAGTGCTAGAGGGACTAGCTTTCTCTACGAGCAGTACTTC. Residues: CSARGTSFLYEQYF. The rearrangement links TRBV20-1 to TRBJ2-7; 8 nucleotides agree with TRBD2. This CDR3 has 14 amino acids. Germline assignment: CDR1 DFQATT and CDR2 SNEGSKA (reference sequence). Unmatched junction bases numbered 5, after V lost 1 base and J lost 3 bases.

V and J are TRBV19 and TRBJ2-1, with unresolved D. Trimming shortened V by 3 bases and J by 9 bases, and 15 bases separated the two germline ends. Germline CDR1 reads LNHDA; CDR2 reads SQIVND (reference sequence). The CDR3 has 14 residues. As DNA, the CDR3 is TGTGCCAGTAGTATTAACGGTAAAGGCGGTGAGCAGTTCTTC. It translates to CASSINGKGGEQFF.

The genes are TRBV20-1 and TRBJ1-1, with 9 bases matching TRBD1. After removal of 3 bases from V and 3 bases from J, the junction contained 5 bases not matched to a gene. The germline V gene has CDR1 DFQATT and CDR2 SNEGSKA (reference sequence). The CDR3 covers 14 residues. The CDR3 loop is CSARVTGGDTEAFF. CDR3 in DNA: TGCAGTGCTAGGGTGACAGGGGGAGACACTGAAGCTTTCTTT.

The chain uses TRBV7-2 and TRBJ2-3; TRBD2 matches at 13 bases. CDR1 and CDR2 from the germline V gene are SGHTA and FQGNSA. The CDR3 is 19 amino acids. V trimming: 5 bases; J trimming: 0 bases; junction bases outside the gene matches: 11. The chain's CDR3 is CASSPRLAGGPESTDTQYF. The CDR3 bases are TGTGCCAGCAGCCCCCGACTAGCGGGAGGACCGGAGAGCACAGATACGCAGTATTTT.

The DNA for the CDR3 is TGCAGTGCTAGAGGGCAGGGGAAACCCTACGAGCAGTACTTC. Translated: CSARGQGKPYEQYF. The J gene is TRBJ2-7, the V gene TRBV20-1, with D perhaps matching TRBD1 (6 bases). The CDR3 sequence is 14 residues long. CDR1 is DFQATT and CDR2 is SNEGSKA in the germline V gene (reference sequence). V was clipped by 1 base and J by 2 bases, with 12 bases between them.

The chain couples TRBV30 to TRBJ2-5; 7 bases are a match to TRBD1. Trimming at V came to 4 bases and at J to 3 bases, leaving 5 bases not matched to a gene. This CDR3 is built from 13 residues. The germline V gene has CDR1 GTSNPN and CDR2 SVGIG (reference sequence). CDR3 residues: CAWNTGTEETQYF. The DNA for the CDR3 is TGTGCCTGGAACACCGGGACAGAAGAGACCCAGTACTTC.

This clonotype was found a few times. The genes are TRBV13 and TRBJ1-2, with 9 bases matching TRBD1. Germline loops: CDR1 PRHDT, CDR2 FYEKMQ (reference sequence). The V segment lost 3 bases and the J segment 1 base; nucleotides outside the gene matches: 3. The CDR3 is 15 amino acids. CDR3 nucleotide sequence: TGTGCCAGCAGCTTGGGGACAGGGTTTAACTATGGCTACACCTTC. As protein: CASSLGTGFNYGYTF.

V is TRBV4-1 and J is TRBJ2-3, with 8 bases that match TRBD2. V lost 4 bases and J lost 6; bases outside the gene matches: 9. CDR3 length: 15 residues. Germline V gene lookup returns CDR1 MGHRA and CDR2 YSYEKL. This CDR3 is CASSRTAASGDTQYF. The CDR3 nucleotides read TGCGCCAGCAGCCGAACGGCGGCTAGCGGGGATACGCAGTATTTT.

V is TRBV7-3 and J is TRBJ2-5; weak D call: TRBD1 (6 bases). The CDR3 has 14 amino acids. V was shortened by 11 bases and J by 3 bases, with 19 bases between the two germline ends. Germline loops: CDR1 SGHTA, CDR2 FQGTGA. CDR3 in DNA: TGTGCCTCCAGCAGGGGTCCGTCAAAAGAGACCCAGTACTTC. The encoded protein is CASSRGPSKETQYF.

This clonotype was counted between two and nine times. The chain carries TRBV29-1 and TRBJ1-2, with 8 bases fitting TRBD1. V lost 3 bases and J lost 8; bases outside the gene matches: 14. CDR1 is SQVTM, CDR2 ANQGSEA, per germline. The CDR3 runs to 15 residues. DNA for the CDR3: TGCAGCGTTGATAGTATGGCAGGGGGCGTCGGAGGCTACACCTTC. It is translated as CSVDSMAGGVGGYTF.

The chain has TRBV12-3 or TRBV12-4 and TRBJ2-5; 8 positions agree with TRBD1. The assigned J gene may be wrong: the sequence end matches TRBJ2-7 better. The CDR3 spans 14 residues. CDR3 residues: CASTQQGVLYEQYF. The CDR3 DNA reads TGTGCCAGCACCCAACAGGGGGTACTCTACGAGCAGTACTTC.

This clonotype was recorded only once. The chain combines TRBV12-3 or TRBV12-4 with TRBJ2-1; 8 bases line up with TRBD2. The CDR3 loop spans 16 amino acids. V was pared by 5 bases and J by 2 bases, with 8 bases of the junction left unmatched. This CDR3 is CASSPLTSGAYNEQFF. In nucleotides, the CDR3 is TGTGCCAGCAGTCCCCTCACTAGCGGCGCCTACAATGAGCAGTTCTTC.

This chain connects TRBV18 to TRBJ1-1; tentatively, D is TRBD1 (6 bases). V gave up 2 bases and J gave up 1 base, with 8 bases separating them. CDR1 and CDR2 from the germline V gene are KGHSH and LQKENI. The CDR3 runs to 14 residues. The CDR3 sequence is CASSPTDRNTEAFF. CDR3 coding DNA: TGTGCCAGCTCACCAACGGACAGGAACACTGAAGCTTTCTTT.

The chain couples TRBV5-1 to TRBJ2-3, with D maybe TRBD1 (5 bases). The CDR3 extends over 15 amino acids. Deletions cut 3 bases from V and 0 bases from J, with 11 bases between. CDR1 SGHRS and CDR2 YFSETQ come from the germline V gene. CDR3 sequence: CASSSAQGSTDTQYF. The CDR3 DNA sequence: TGCGCCAGCAGCTCAGCGCAGGGAAGCACAGATACGCAGTATTTT.

The rearrangement uses TRBV28 and TRBJ2-1, with D possibly TRBD2 on 5 matching bases. V was pared by 4 bases and J by 3 bases, with 13 bases between. Germline CDR1 and CDR2: MDHEN and SYDVKM. This CDR3 spans 15 amino acids. Written as DNA, the CDR3 is TGTGCCAGCAGTTCGGCGGCTAGCCGCTACAATGAGCAGTTCTTC. It specifies CASSSAASRYNEQFF.

This rearrangement joins TRBV29-1 to TRBJ1-5; D uncertain. The CDR3 has 12 amino acids. V was shortened by 5 bases and J by 4 bases, with 9 bases between the two germline ends. CDR1 and CDR2 (germline): SQVTM, ANQGSEA. The CDR3: CSVSEANQPQHF. CDR3 sequence (DNA): TGCAGCGTTTCCGAGGCGAATCAGCCCCAGCATTTT.

This clonotype has just a few counts. The V call is TRBV11-2, the J call TRBJ2-4, with D possibly TRBD2 on 6 matching bases. The ends were cut back, 2 bases at V and 8 bases at J, with 22 bases in the middle. This CDR3 spans 17 amino acids. The germline V gene encodes CDR1 SGHAT and CDR2 FQNNGV. Written as DNA, the CDR3 is TGTGCCAGCAGCTTATATTTCTCGGTGGGAGGAGGTGACATTCAGTACTTC. Translated: CASSLYFSVGGGDIQYF.

The chain uses TRBV27 and TRBJ2-4; D possibly corresponds to TRBD2 (6 bases). Germline loops: CDR1 MNHEY, CDR2 SMNVEV (reference sequence). This CDR3 is 15 amino acids long. V lost 6 bases and J lost 9, with 21 bases in between. CDR3 residues: CASSSAGTPRGIQYF. For the CDR3, the DNA is TGTGCCAGCAGCTCTGCCGGGACTCCCCGGGGCATTCAGTACTTC.

In DNA, the CDR3 is TGCGCCAGCAGCTGGGTAGGCGGCAACTACGAGCAGTACTTC. It specifies CASSWVGGNYEQYF. The chain is built from TRBV5-1 and TRBJ2-1; no reliable D call. The DNA end is a closer match to TRBJ2-7, so the J assignment may be wrong. Germline CDR1 is SGHRS and CDR2 is YFSETQ. The CDR3 is made up of 14 amino acids.